This T cell receptor beta chain was sequenced in a study of CD8+CD57+ T cells in acquired aplastic anemia. Study-level background: The average for DNA from sorted CD4+ and CD8+ cells was 2.5 to 4 ug.

Flow cytometry had shown expanded CD8+CD57+ cells in the patients chosen for sequencing. Patients uniformly had severe acquired aplastic anemia. Patients had received no therapy at the time of blood sampling. CDR3 size: 15 residues. Trimming at V came to 2 bases and at J to 5 bases, leaving 1 base not matched to a gene. Germline V gene lookup returns CDR1 ENHRY and CDR2 SYGVKD. Study-wide results and caveats: Patients and controls were not found to differ significantly in CD8+ Simpson's diversity.

Remarks on this clonotype: Its specificity is unknown.

TCR beta VDJ and CDR3 were profiled, and genomic DNA was the template. TCRdb analysed the reads with MiXCR anew, one entry per CDR3 protein. The repertoire holds some 150,000 distinct CDR3 sequences, with roughly two thirds as singletons. The V gene is TRBV10-3, the J gene TRBJ2-1; 12 bases match TRBD2. The sample consisted of sorted CD4+, CD8+, or CD8+CD57+ T cells (not recorded which) from PBMCs. The sequence came from a human donor with aplastic anemia. The CDR3 DNA follows: TGTGCCATCAGTGAGACTAGCGGGAGGCACAATGAGCAGTTCTTC. Translating gives CAISETSGRHNEQFF.